This TCR beta chain was retrieved from a study of technical replicates of blood from four donors. Clones were sequenced by immunoSEQ multiplex PCR, and TCRdb holds only the in-frame ones, with some missing. In the table there are under 90,000 clones, roughly 93% of which are singletons. The receptor comes from a human donor in good health. Sequencing was done on a sample of T cells isolated from PBMCs.

CDR3 protein: CASSGPTSGRPGDTQYF. The CDR3 DNA follows: TGTGCCAGCAGTGGACCGACTAGCGGGAGGCCCGGGGATACGCAGTATTTT. The chain joins TRBV25-1 to TRBJ2-3; 13 bases agree with TRBD2. The CDR3 has 17 amino acids. Unmatched junction bases numbered 10, after V lost 4 bases and J lost 6 bases. Germline CDR1 and CDR2: MGHDK and SYGVNS. The variable domain in full, completed from reference TRBV25-1 and TRBJ2-3, reads EADIYQTPRYLVIGTGKKITLECSQTMGHDKMYWYQQDPGMELHLIHYSYGVNSTEKGDLSSESTVSRIRTEHFPLTLESARPSHTSQYLCASSGPTSGRPGDTQYFGPGTRLTVL.